This TCR beta chain was profiled in a study of PD-1 blockade in mismatch repair-deficient tumors. General observations from the study: After pembrolizumab, tumor-resident clones rose rapidly, then generally contracted before radiologic responses.

Sequenced by immunoSEQ multiplex PCR; TCRdb stores in-frame clones only, minus some. The sample includes tens of thousands of clones, about 82% of them seen just once. Every patient had mismatch repair deficiency by PCR or immunohistochemistry. TCR sequencing covered a few patients who responded to pembrolizumab. Comment on this clone: Its antigen is not identified.

Germline CDR1 reads SGHVS; CDR2 reads FQNEAQ. Trimming cost V 7 bases and J 6 bases; bases outside gene matches: 12. The CDR3 has 16 amino acids. This chain connects TRBV7-8 to TRBJ1-2; TRBD1 matches at 12 bases. The sequences come from peripheral blood, collected 44 weeks after starting pembrolizumab. The receptor was derived from an adult with mismatch repair-deficient cancer. The DNA for the CDR3 is TGTGCCAGCACTCCCCGGGACAGGGGGCGCGGGGATGGCTACACCTTC. This translates into CASTPRDRGRGDGYTF.